Below are 14 T cell receptor beta chains sequenced from a single sample in a study of blood T cell repertoires in COVID-19. Only in-frame clones appear in the TCRdb table, and some are missing; sequencing was by immunoSEQ multiplex PCR. The table lists fewer than 400,000 clones, 90% of them singletons. Specimen: peripheral blood. The receptors shown here come from a woman under 40 with COVID-19, enrolled during active disease.

The chain is built from TRBV19 and TRBJ1-1; 11 bases map to TRBD1. The germline V gene has CDR1 LNHDA and CDR2 SQIVND (reference sequence). V gave up 4 bases and J gave up 5 bases; unmatched junction bases: 6. This CDR3 has 15 residues. The CDR3 loop is CASSNRTGGWTEAFF. CDR3 nucleotide sequence: TGTGCCAGTAGTAACAGGACAGGGGGCTGGACTGAAGCTTTCTTT. The full variable domain, with the rest looked up from reference TRBV19 and TRBJ1-1, is DGGITQSPKYLFRKEGQNVTLSCEQNLNHDAMYWYRQDPGQGLRLIYYSQIVNDFQKGDIAEGYSVSREKKESFPLTVTSAQKNPTAFYLCASSNRTGGWTEAFFGQGTRLTVV.

V is TRBV18 and J is TRBJ1-6; 7 bases are shared with TRBD1. V shed 6 bases and J 7 bases; nucleotides not matched to a gene: 9. CDR1 is KGHSH, CDR2 LQKENI, per germline. This CDR3 has 15 amino acids. The CDR3 DNA is TGTGCCAGCTCCCTACAGGGGCAGGGCAATTCACCCCTCCACTTT. Its protein is CASSLQGQGNSPLHF.

The chain uses TRBV18 and TRBJ2-1; D not resolved. Trimming took off 3 bases at V and 5 bases at J, with 8 bases between the two ends. Germline values: CDR1 KGHSH, CDR2 LQKENI. The CDR3 has 13 amino acids. CDR3 sequence: CASSPNLNNEQFF. The CDR3 nucleotides are TGTGCCAGCTCACCGAACTTAAACAATGAGCAGTTCTTC.

The V call is TRBV5-4, the J call TRBJ1-1; 8 positions agree with TRBD1. Germline trimming cut 4 bases from V and 3 bases from J; bases unmatched to any gene: 8. The germline V gene encodes CDR1 SGHNT and CDR2 YYREEE (reference sequence). The CDR3 extends over 15 amino acids. Here the CDR3 reads CASSGSTGADTEAFF. The CDR3 bases are TGTGCCAGCAGCGGCTCGACAGGGGCGGACACTGAAGCTTTCTTT.

V and J are TRBV6-6 and TRBJ1-2; D unresolved. The ends were cut back, 2 bases at V and 8 bases at J, with 15 bases in the middle. Per germline, CDR1 MNHNY and CDR2 SVGAGI (reference sequence). This CDR3 comprises 14 residues. The CDR3 reads CASSYTPHMVGYTF. The DNA of the CDR3 is TGTGCCAGCAGTTACACCCCACACATGGTGGGCTACACCTTC.

This chain connects TRBV7-6 to TRBJ1-5; D call uncertain. The CDR3 loop spans 13 amino acids. Germline assignment: CDR1 SGHVS and CDR2 FNYEAQ. Trimming took off 5 bases at V and 5 bases at J, with 10 bases between the two ends. The CDR3, as DNA: TGTGCCAGCAGCCCGGGAGTATATCAGCCCCAGCATTTT. This codes for CASSPGVYQPQHF.

The chain couples TRBV30 to TRBJ2-2; no clear D gene. The V gene's germline CDR1 is GTSNPN and CDR2 SVGIG (reference sequence). The CDR3 is 17 residues long. V lost 2 bases and J 9 bases, leaving 25 bases between the germline ends. The CDR3 bases are TGTGCCTGGAGTCCCTCCCCCCTTCGTGTCCGGGTCCGGGAGCTGTTTTTT. Protein sequence: CAWSPSPLRVRVRELFF.

The gene calls are TRBV3-1 (or the pseudogene TRBV3-2) and TRBJ2-1; 7 bases align to TRBD2. Losses at the gene ends were 3 bases for V and 8 bases for J; bases not matched to a gene: 7. The CDR3 is 14 residues long. Germline V lookup: CDR1 LGHDT, CDR2 YNNKEL (reference sequence). This CDR3 is CASSQLLARDEQFF. CDR3 DNA: TGTGCCAGCAGCCAGTTACTAGCGAGGGATGAGCAGTTCTTC.

This sequence joins TRBV27 and TRBJ2-7; 9 nucleotides align to TRBD1. The CDR3 is 14 amino acids. Germline CDR1 is MNHEY and CDR2 is SMNVEV (reference sequence). After removal of 5 bases from V and 5 bases from J, the junction contained 7 bases not matched to a gene. This CDR3 reads CASSTDRGSHEQYF. CDR3 in DNA: TGTGCCAGCAGTACCGACAGGGGGAGCCACGAGCAGTACTTC.

In DNA, the CDR3 is TGCAGCGTTGAAGAACCTCGGGGGAAAGCTTTCTTT. Translated: CSVEEPRGKAFF. The rearrangement joins TRBV29-1 to TRBJ1-1; weak D call: TRBD1 (5 bases). Germline V gives CDR1 SQVTM, CDR2 ANQGSEA. Between the trimmed V and J ends, which lost 0 bases and 9 bases, there was a span of 11 bases. The CDR3 sequence is 12 residues long.

The CDR3 coding sequence is TGCGCCAGCAGTGAGAACAGGGCCTACGAGCAGTACTTC. Protein: CASSENRAYEQYF. The rearrangement joins TRBV10-1 to TRBJ2-7, with D perhaps matching TRBD1 (6 bases). The CDR3 is 13 residues long. The ends were cut back, 2 bases at V and 2 bases at J, with 7 bases in the middle. Germline lookup yields CDR1 WNHNN and CDR2 SYGVQD (reference sequence).

This clone was picked up many times. The V gene is TRBV6-5, the J gene TRBJ2-7; TRBD1 aligns across 8 bases. Germline V gives CDR1 MNHEY, CDR2 SVGAGI. CDR3 length equals 15 residues. J was trimmed by 1 base and V by 0 bases; bases with no gene match: 2. The CDR3 coding sequence is TGTGCCAGCAGTTACTCGGGGACAGGATCCTACGAGCAGTACTTC. This translates into CASSYSGTGSYEQYF.

The chain has TRBV19 and TRBJ1-5; 7 positions match TRBD1. The CDR3 is 17 residues long. V gave up 6 bases and J gave up 4 bases; unmatched junction bases: 15. In germline, CDR1 is LNHDA, CDR2 SQIVND (reference sequence). The CDR3 here is CASRPENRGIGNQPQHF. The CDR3 region has the DNA TGTGCCAGTAGACCAGAAAACAGGGGAATAGGGAATCAGCCCCAGCATTTT.

The J gene is TRBJ2-1, the V gene TRBV12-5, with 8 bases aligning to TRBD2. Unmatched junction bases numbered 5, after V lost 0 bases and J lost 1 base. The CDR3 totals 17 residues. Germline values: CDR1 LGHNT, CDR2 FRNRAP. CDR3 sequence: CASGLVVAGKSYNEQFF. In DNA form, the CDR3 reads TGTGCTAGTGGTTTGGTAGTAGCGGGAAAGTCCTACAATGAGCAGTTCTTC.